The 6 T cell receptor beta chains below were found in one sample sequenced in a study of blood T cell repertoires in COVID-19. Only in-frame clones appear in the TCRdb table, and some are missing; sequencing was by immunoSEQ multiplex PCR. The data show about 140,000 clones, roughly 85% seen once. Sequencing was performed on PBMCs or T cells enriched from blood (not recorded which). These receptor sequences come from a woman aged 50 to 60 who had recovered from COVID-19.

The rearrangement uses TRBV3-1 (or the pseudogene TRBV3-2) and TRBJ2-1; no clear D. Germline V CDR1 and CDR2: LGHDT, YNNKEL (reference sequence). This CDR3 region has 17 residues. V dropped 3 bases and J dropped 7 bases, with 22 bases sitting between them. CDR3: CASSHLATLPERNEQFF. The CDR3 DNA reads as TGTGCCAGCAGCCACCTCGCGACGCTTCCGGAGAGGAATGAGCAGTTCTTC.

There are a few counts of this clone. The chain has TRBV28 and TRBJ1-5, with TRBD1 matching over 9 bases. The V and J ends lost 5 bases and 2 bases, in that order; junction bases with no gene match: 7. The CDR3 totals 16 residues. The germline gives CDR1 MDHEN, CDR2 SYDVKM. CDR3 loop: CASSPRTGARNQPQHF. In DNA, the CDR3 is TGTGCCAGCAGTCCCCGGACAGGGGCCCGCAATCAGCCCCAGCATTTT.

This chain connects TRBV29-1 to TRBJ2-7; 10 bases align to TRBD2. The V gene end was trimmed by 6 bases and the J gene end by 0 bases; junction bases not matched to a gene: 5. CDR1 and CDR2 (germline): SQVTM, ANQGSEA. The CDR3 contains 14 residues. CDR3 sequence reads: CSVAPSGSSYEQYF. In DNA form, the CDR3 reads TGCAGCGTAGCCCCTAGCGGGAGCTCCTACGAGCAGTACTTC.

Here the CDR3 DNA reads TGTGCCAGCTCCGGGACAGGGCGGAATGAAAAACTGTTTTTT. Its protein product is CASSGTGRNEKLFF. This chain connects TRBV18 to TRBJ1-4; 9 nucleotides align to TRBD1. With 6 bases clipped from V and 5 bases from J, the junction kept 4 bases outside the gene matches. This CDR3 contains 14 residues. CDR1 and CDR2 from the germline V gene are KGHSH and LQKENI.

CDR3 loop: CASSFGLYQETQYF. CDR3 DNA sequence: TGTGCCAGCAGCTTTGGGCTGTACCAAGAGACCCAGTACTTC. The chain couples TRBV7-8 to TRBJ2-5; D unclear. Germline-derived CDR1 and CDR2 are SGHVS and FQNEAQ. V gave up 3 bases and J gave up 0 bases, with 8 bases separating them. The CDR3 consists of 14 residues.

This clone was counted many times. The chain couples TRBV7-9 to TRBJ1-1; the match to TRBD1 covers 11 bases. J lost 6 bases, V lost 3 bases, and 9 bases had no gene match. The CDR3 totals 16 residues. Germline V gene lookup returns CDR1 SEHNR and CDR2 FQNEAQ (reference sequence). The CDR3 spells CASSFAGQGDVSEAFF. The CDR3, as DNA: TGTGCCAGCAGCTTCGCGGGACAGGGGGATGTTTCTGAAGCTTTCTTT.